The 27 T cell receptor beta chains presented below share a single source sample, sequenced in a study of blood T cell repertoires in COVID-19. Libraries were prepared by immunoSEQ multiplex PCR; TCRdb keeps only in-frame clonotypes and omits some of them. The data hold roughly 200,000 clones, with about 87% observed a single time. Sequenced sample: peripheral blood. Receptor source: a man aged 35 to 55 with active or convalescent COVID-19.

The chain uses TRBV6-5 and TRBJ2-7; no firm D call. This CDR3 is built from 14 residues. CDR1 is MNHEY, CDR2 SVGAGI, per germline. Deletions cut 7 bases from V and 0 bases from J, with 13 bases between. CDR3 in amino acids: CASTNGPSSYEQYF. The CDR3 DNA is TGTGCCAGCACGAACGGTCCAAGCTCCTACGAGCAGTACTTC.

The CDR3 bases are TGTGCCAGCAAGTCCAGGGGCACCGGGGAGCTGTTTTTT. Its protein product is CASKSRGTGELFF. J is TRBJ2-2 and V is TRBV4-2; a possible D gene is TRBD1 (6 bases). Between the trimmed V and J ends, which lost 7 bases and 4 bases, there was a span of 10 bases. The CDR3 covers 13 residues. The germline V gene encodes CDR1 LGHNA and CDR2 YNFKEQ.

This chain connects TRBV3-1 (or the pseudogene TRBV3-2) to TRBJ1-1, with D hard to call. V dropped 1 base and J dropped 10 bases, with 16 bases sitting between them. The CDR3 is made up of 14 amino acids. Germline lookup yields CDR1 LGHDT and CDR2 YNNKEL (reference sequence). CDR3: CASSQVDPGEGAFF. CDR3 DNA: TGTGCCAGCAGCCAAGTTGACCCTGGGGAGGGAGCTTTCTTT.

The genes are TRBV28 and TRBJ2-5; TRBD1 aligns across 8 bases. The V gene end was trimmed by 6 bases and the J gene end by 5 bases; junction bases not matched to a gene: 5. Germline V gene lookup returns CDR1 MDHEN and CDR2 SYDVKM. This CDR3 region has 13 residues. DNA for the CDR3: TGTGCCAGCAGCCCCGCAGGGGGCGAGACCCAGTACTTC. As protein: CASSPAGGETQYF.

The J gene is TRBJ2-1, the V gene TRBV24-1, with a possible D match to TRBD1 (8 bases). Germline V gene sequence: CDR1 KGHDR, CDR2 SFDVKD. The CDR3 is made up of 16 amino acids. V gave up 4 bases and J gave up 3 bases, with 15 bases separating them. The CDR3 DNA is TGTGCCACCAGTGACAGCGGGACAGGCCTCTACAATGAGCAGTTCTTC. Translation gives CATSDSGTGLYNEQFF.

In its sample, this clone was seen once. At one end, the junction sequence differs from germline, possibly due to a read error. This rearrangement joins TRBV7-7 to TRBJ2-5; 7 bases match TRBD1. This CDR3 has 14 residues. Germline V gene lookup returns CDR1 SSHAT and CDR2 FNYEAQ (reference sequence). CDR3 nucleotide sequence: TGTGCTAGCAGCTGGGGACAGAGCCAAGAGACCCAGTACTTC. Encoded protein: CASSWGQSQETQYF.

This clone was found once. The V and J genes are TRBV19 and TRBJ2-1; 7 bases map to TRBD2. The trim removed 5 bases at V and 6 bases at J, leaving 7 bases unmatched. The CDR3 is 14 amino acids. Germline CDR1 LNHDA, CDR2 SQIVND (reference sequence). Here the CDR3 DNA reads TGTGCCAGTAGTCGTCTAGCGGAGCTCAATGAGCAGTTCTTC. It encodes CASSRLAELNEQFF.

CDR3 protein: CAWSSGGTGELFF. The CDR3 DNA reads TGTGCCTGGAGTTCAGGGGGCACCGGGGAGCTGTTTTTT. This chain uses TRBV30 with TRBJ2-2, with 7 bases lining up with TRBD1. Losses at the gene ends were 2 bases for V and 4 bases for J; bases not matched to a gene: 1. Germline assignment: CDR1 GTSNPN and CDR2 SVGIG (reference sequence). The CDR3 runs 13 residues.

The CDR3 sequence: CATSDGLQENTGELFF. CDR3 DNA sequence: TGTGCCACCAGTGATGGCCTACAGGAGAACACCGGGGAGCTGTTTTTT. The V and J genes are TRBV24-1 and TRBJ2-2, with a weak D call TRBD1 (5 bases). The germline gives CDR1 KGHDR, CDR2 SFDVKD. Trimming removed 3 bases from V and 1 base from J, with 11 bases in between. The CDR3 is 16 amino acids.

The CDR3 is CASSIGHAGSGYTF. CDR3 in DNA: TGCGCCAGCAGCATAGGACACGCAGGCTCTGGCTACACCTTC. The V call is TRBV4-3, the J call TRBJ1-2; TRBD1 might be the D (5 bases). Germline V gives CDR1 LGHNA, CDR2 YSLEER. CDR3 length: 14 amino acids. The V gene lost 5 bases and the J gene lost 7 bases, with 17 bases spanning the gap.

The gene calls are TRBV30 and TRBJ2-1; D possibly corresponds to TRBD1 (6 bases). Germline values: CDR1 GTSNPN, CDR2 SVGIG (reference sequence). The CDR3 loop spans 12 amino acids. V lost 5 bases and J 5 bases, leaving 10 bases between the germline ends. In DNA, the CDR3 is TGTGCCTGGGTACAGGGCCACAATGAGCAGTTCTTC. Protein sequence: CAWVQGHNEQFF.

The chain couples TRBV27 to TRBJ2-7; maybe TRBD1 (5 bases). Germline V gene sequence: CDR1 MNHEY, CDR2 SMNVEV (reference sequence). The CDR3 spans 12 residues. Between the trimmed V and J ends, which lost 5 bases and 4 bases, there was a span of 9 bases. CDR3 bases: TGTGCCAGCAGTCTCCAGGGATACGAGCAGTACTTC. Translated: CASSLQGYEQYF.

The V and J genes are TRBV30 and TRBJ1-1; D ambiguous. The ends were cut back, 3 bases at V and 0 bases at J, with 8 bases in the middle. Germline-derived CDR1 and CDR2 are GTSNPN and SVGIG (reference sequence). The CDR3 extends over 13 amino acids. The CDR3 coding sequence is TGTGCCTGGAGGCCCGGGTTGAACACTGAAGCTTTCTTT. Translated: CAWRPGLNTEAFF.

The chain joins TRBV12-1 to TRBJ2-2; the D call of TRBD2 is as the table states it, not checked on the DNA. TRBV12-1 is a pseudogene locus. The CDR3 extends over 16 amino acids. The CDR3 is CASSSGTSGNTGELFF. The CDR3 nucleotides are TGTGCCAGCAGCTCAGGTACTAGCGGCAACACCGGGGAGCTGTTTTTT.

CDR3 loop: CASSLGKRNTGELFF. The CDR3 DNA reads as TGTGCCAGCAGCTTAGGGAAGCGAAACACCGGGGAGCTGTTTTTT. The chain has TRBV11-2 and TRBJ2-2; D is undetermined. The CDR3 is 15 amino acids. From germline, CDR1 is SGHAT and CDR2 FQNNGV. Trimming shortened V by 1 base and J by 2 bases, and 8 bases separated the two germline ends.

In DNA, the CDR3 is TGTGCCAGCCCTGGCGGGGCTTGGTACGAGCAGTACTTC. Translation gives CASPGGAWYEQYF. The gene calls are TRBV6-5 and TRBJ2-7; D is perhaps TRBD2 (6 bases). Trimming stripped 8 bases from V and 4 bases from J, with 15 bases between. CDR1 and CDR2 from the germline V gene are MNHEY and SVGAGI. This CDR3 is 13 amino acids long.

This chain uses TRBV28 with TRBJ1-5; D call uncertain. With 7 bases removed from V and 7 bases from J, the gap between germline ends came to 17 bases. Germline values: CDR1 MDHEN, CDR2 SYDVKM. The CDR3 has 14 amino acids. The CDR3 DNA follows: TGTGCCAGCAACCTAAGGGAGGGCGGCCAGCCCCAGCATTTT. Its translation: CASNLREGGQPQHF.

The J gene is TRBJ2-1, the V gene TRBV5-1; TRBD2 matches at 8 bases. Unmatched junction bases numbered 4, after V lost 4 bases and J lost 7 bases. The CDR3 consists of 13 residues. Germline CDR1 reads SGHRS; CDR2 reads YFSETQ. CDR3 sequence (DNA): TGCGCCAGCAGCCGGGCGGGGGGTAATGAGCAGTTCTTC. This sequence encodes CASSRAGGNEQFF.

The rearrangement joins TRBV25-1 to TRBJ2-3; maybe TRBD1 (5 bases). The CDR3 sequence is 11 residues long. The germline V gene has CDR1 MGHDK and CDR2 SYGVNS. V lost 9 bases, J lost 5 bases, and 9 bases lay in between. The chain's CDR3 is CASSQGDTQYF. The CDR3 nucleotides are TGTGCCAGTTCCCAGGGAGATACGCAGTATTTT. The full variable domain, with the rest looked up from reference TRBV25-1 and TRBJ2-3, is EADIYQTPRYLVIGTGKKITLECSQTMGHDKMYWYQQDPGMELHLIHYSYGVNSTEKGDLSSESTVSRIRTEHFPLTLESARPSHTSQYLCASSQGDTQYFGPGTRLTVL.

The chain uses TRBV28 and TRBJ1-6; 8 positions match TRBD1. V was clipped by 6 bases and J by 6 bases; unmatched bases: 7. CDR3 size: 15 residues. Germline CDR1 reads MDHEN; CDR2 reads SYDVKM. This CDR3 is CASSLGGQGNSPLHF. As DNA, the CDR3 is TGTGCCAGCAGCCTAGGAGGACAGGGTAATTCACCCCTCCACTTT.

The chain links TRBV4-2 to TRBJ1-1; TRBD1 matches 8 bases. The germline V gene has CDR1 LGHNA and CDR2 YNFKEQ. The CDR3 has 16 amino acids. J was trimmed by 0 bases and V by 9 bases; bases with no gene match: 12. The CDR3 DNA follows: TGTGCCAGTGAAACCGGGACAGGCATCATGAACACTGAAGCTTTCTTT. Translation gives CASETGTGIMNTEAFF.

This chain joins TRBV18 and TRBJ1-2, with TRBD1 matching over 9 bases. The germline V gene encodes CDR1 KGHSH and CDR2 LQKENI. The CDR3 spans 16 residues. V was clipped by 0 bases and J by 3 bases; unmatched bases: 5. The CDR3 DNA follows: TGTGCCAGCTCACCACCGGGGACAGGGTTCTACTATGGCTACACCTTC. It translates to CASSPPGTGFYYGYTF.

This clone was detected only a few times. The V and J genes are TRBV27 and TRBJ1-1, with 9 bases lining up with TRBD1. There are 13 residues in the CDR3. The germline CDR1 and CDR2 sequences are MNHEY and SMNVEV (reference sequence). J was trimmed by 6 bases and V by 3 bases; bases with no gene match: 2. The CDR3: CASSFGDRAEAFF. The CDR3 DNA sequence: TGTGCCAGCAGTTTTGGGGACAGGGCTGAAGCTTTCTTT.

A few counts support this clone. The chain couples TRBV3-1 (or the pseudogene TRBV3-2) to TRBJ2-2; D is undetermined. Trimming took off 4 bases at V and 5 bases at J, with 8 bases between the two ends. The CDR3 contains 13 residues. CDR1 and CDR2 from the germline V gene are LGHDT and YNNKEL (reference sequence). CDR3 coding DNA: TGTGCCAGCAGCCCCCTCCGGACCGGGGAGCTGTTTTTT. It yields the protein CASSPLRTGELFF.

V usage is TRBV7-9 and J usage is TRBJ2-3; 7 nucleotides match TRBD1. Looked up from germline, CDR1 is SEHNR and CDR2 is FQNEAQ (reference sequence). This CDR3 is built from 15 residues. The V segment lost 5 bases and the J segment 0 bases; nucleotides outside the gene matches: 5. CDR3 nucleotide sequence: TGTGCCAGCAGCCTGGGACAGCCTAGCACAGATACGCAGTATTTT. It yields the protein CASSLGQPSTDTQYF.

The gene calls are TRBV7-2 and TRBJ2-5; 10 bases match TRBD2. The V and J ends lost 1 base and 7 bases, in that order; junction bases with no gene match: 6. Looked up from germline, CDR1 is SGHTA and CDR2 is FQGNSA. The CDR3 consists of 15 residues. CDR3 nucleotide sequence: TGTGCCAGCAGCTTAGAACTAGCGGGGCGGTGGACCCAGTACTTC. This gives the protein CASSLELAGRWTQYF.

The rearrangement links TRBV7-9 to TRBJ1-4; D gene ambiguous. V dropped 5 bases and J dropped 10 bases, with 20 bases sitting between them. CDR1 and CDR2 from the germline V gene are SEHNR and FQNEAQ (reference sequence). The CDR3 length is 15 residues. CDR3 amino acids: CASSPPGSPAGKLFF. For the CDR3, the DNA is TGTGCCAGCAGCCCTCCGGGATCCCCGGCCGGAAAACTGTTTTTT.